Listed below are T cell receptor beta chains from one sample, sequenced in a study of blood T cells in healthy people across ages. A single record per CDR3 protein comes from TCRdb applying MiXCR to the 5' RACE reads. The sample lists 1.5 million to 2 million distinct CDR3 sequences; around 48% were seen once. Sequencing used blood. The receptors were sampled from a woman in her thirties or forties in good health. Both conserved end residues are part of each CDR3. A D gene is named only where the DNA matches it firmly. Rows may omit the clone size; those that give it use once, few, many or a size class.

TRBV7-2	TRBJ2-7	.	.	TGTGCCAGCAGGGTAGGCAGGGGGGCCGCCTACGAGCAGTACTTC	CASRVGRGAAYEQYF
TRBV5-1	TRBJ2-5	.	.	TGCGCCAGCAGACGAGTGAGCGGCAGGGAGAGCGAGACCCAGTACTTC	CASRRVSGRESETQYF
TRBV27	TRBJ2-5	TRBD2	.	TGTGCCAGCAGTCCTCTCCAGCGGGGGGTCCAGACCCAGTACTTC	CASSPLQRGVQTQYF
TRBV16	TRBJ2-7	.	.	TGTGCCAGCAGCCAATTGGGATCCGAGCAGTACTTC	CASSQLGSEQYF
TRBV6-5	TRBJ2-3	.	once	TGTGCCAGCAGGATTAGCGGCTGGAGCACAGATACGCAGTATTTT	CASRISGWSTDTQYF
TRBV28	TRBJ2-1	.	few	TGTGCCAGCAGTTCCCGGGACTTCTTGCAGTTCTTC	CASSSRDFLQFF
TRBV14	TRBJ2-1	.	.	TGTGCCAGCAGTCCTATACGGGGGAGGAATGAGCAGTTCTTC	CASSPIRGRNEQFF
TRBV5-1	TRBJ2-7	.	few	TGCGCCAGCAGCTTGGGGCAGACGAGCTCCTACGAGCAGTACTTC	CASSLGQTSSYEQYF
TRBV4-1	TRBJ2-1	.	.	TGCGCCAGCAGCCAAGAGAGTGAGTGGGAGCAGTTCTTC	CASSQESEWEQFF
TRBV5-4	TRBJ2-7	.	.	TGTGCCAGCAGCTTGGAGGGACCAAGATCCTACGAGCAGTACTTC	CASSLEGPRSYEQYF
TRBV6-4	TRBJ2-1	TRBD1	.	TGTGCCAGCAGCAAACGAACCGGGACAGAGGGCAGCAATGAGCAGTTCTTC	CASSKRTGTEGSNEQFF
TRBV29-1	TRBJ1-2	.	.	TGCAGCGTTGAGAAGACGGCTAACTATGGCTACACCTTC	CSVEKTANYGYTF
TRBV20-1	TRBJ1-5	.	.	TGCAGTGCTAGAGATCGCGGGCAGCCCCAGCATTTT	CSARDRGQPQHF
TRBV6-5	TRBJ2-4	.	.	TGTGCCAGCAGTTACCAGGGACCGAAAAACATTCAGTACTTC	CASSYQGPKNIQYF
TRBV10-3	TRBJ2-7	TRBD1	few	TGTGCCATCAGTCCGGGACAGGGGGCCGACGAGCAGTACTTC	CAISPGQGADEQYF